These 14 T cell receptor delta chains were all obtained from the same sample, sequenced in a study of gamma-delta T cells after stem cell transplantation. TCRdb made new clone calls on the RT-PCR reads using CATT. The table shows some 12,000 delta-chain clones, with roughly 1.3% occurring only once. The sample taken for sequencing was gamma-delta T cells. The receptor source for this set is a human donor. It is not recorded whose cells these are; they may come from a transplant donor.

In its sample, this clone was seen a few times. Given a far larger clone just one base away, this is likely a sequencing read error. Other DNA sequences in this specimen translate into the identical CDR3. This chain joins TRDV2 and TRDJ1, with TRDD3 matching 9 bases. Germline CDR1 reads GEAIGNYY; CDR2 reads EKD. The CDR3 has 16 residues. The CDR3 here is CACDALNTGGADKLIF. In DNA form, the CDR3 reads TGCGCCTGTGACGCCCTCAATACTGGGGGAGCCGATAAACTCATCTTT.

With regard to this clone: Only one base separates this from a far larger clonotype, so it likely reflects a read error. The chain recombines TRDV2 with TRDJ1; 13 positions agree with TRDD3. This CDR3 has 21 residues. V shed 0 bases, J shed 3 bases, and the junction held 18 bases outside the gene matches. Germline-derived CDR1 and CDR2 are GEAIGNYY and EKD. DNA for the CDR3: TGTGCCTGTGACACCCTGGTTTGGGGCGTACTGGGGGATACGGACGCCGATAAACTCATCTTT. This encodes CACDTLVWGVLGDTDADKLIF.

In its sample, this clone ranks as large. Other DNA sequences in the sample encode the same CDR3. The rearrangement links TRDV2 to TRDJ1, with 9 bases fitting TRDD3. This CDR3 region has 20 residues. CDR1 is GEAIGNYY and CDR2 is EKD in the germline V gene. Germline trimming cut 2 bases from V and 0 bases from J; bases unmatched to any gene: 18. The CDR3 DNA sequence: TGTGCCTGTGACAAAGTTACTGGGGGAGAACCAACTCAGGACACCGATAAACTCATCTTT. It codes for CACDKVTGGEPTQDTDKLIF.

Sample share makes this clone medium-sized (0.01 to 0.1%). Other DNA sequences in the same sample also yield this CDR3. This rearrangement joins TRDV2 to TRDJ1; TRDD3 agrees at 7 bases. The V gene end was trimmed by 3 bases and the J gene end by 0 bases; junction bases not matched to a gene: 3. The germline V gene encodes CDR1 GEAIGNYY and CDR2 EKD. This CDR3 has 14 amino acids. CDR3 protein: CACDPWGDTDKLIF. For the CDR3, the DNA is TGTGCCTGTGACCCCTGGGGGGACACCGATAAACTCATCTTT.

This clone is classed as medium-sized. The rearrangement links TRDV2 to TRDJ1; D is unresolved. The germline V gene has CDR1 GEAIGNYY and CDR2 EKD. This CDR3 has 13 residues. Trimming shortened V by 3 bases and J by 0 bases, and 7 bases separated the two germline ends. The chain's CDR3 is CACDGLHTDKLIF. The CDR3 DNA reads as TGTGCCTGTGACGGGCTACACACCGATAAACTCATCTTT.

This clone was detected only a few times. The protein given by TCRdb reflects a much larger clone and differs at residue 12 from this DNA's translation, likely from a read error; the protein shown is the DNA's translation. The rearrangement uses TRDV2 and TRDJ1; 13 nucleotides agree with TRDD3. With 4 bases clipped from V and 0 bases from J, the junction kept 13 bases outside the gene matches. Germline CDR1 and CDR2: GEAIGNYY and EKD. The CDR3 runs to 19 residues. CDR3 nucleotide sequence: TGTGCCTGTGAACCCCTACTGGGGGATACGCTCCCATACACCGATAAACTCATCTTT. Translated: CACEPLLGDTLPYTDKLIF.

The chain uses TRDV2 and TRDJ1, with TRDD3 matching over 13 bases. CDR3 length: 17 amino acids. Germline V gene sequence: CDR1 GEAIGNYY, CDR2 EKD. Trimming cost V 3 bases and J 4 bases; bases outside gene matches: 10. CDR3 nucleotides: TGTGCCTGTGACCCAGTACTGGGGGATACGTCGGGCGATAAACTCATCTTT. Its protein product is CACDPVLGDTSGDKLIF.

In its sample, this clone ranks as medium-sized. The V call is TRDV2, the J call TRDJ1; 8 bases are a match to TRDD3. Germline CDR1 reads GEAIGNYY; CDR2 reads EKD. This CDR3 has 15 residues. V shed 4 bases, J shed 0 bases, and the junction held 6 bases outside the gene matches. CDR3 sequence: CACEPLGEYTDKLIF. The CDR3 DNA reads TGTGCCTGTGAGCCCCTGGGGGAGTACACCGATAAACTCATCTTT.

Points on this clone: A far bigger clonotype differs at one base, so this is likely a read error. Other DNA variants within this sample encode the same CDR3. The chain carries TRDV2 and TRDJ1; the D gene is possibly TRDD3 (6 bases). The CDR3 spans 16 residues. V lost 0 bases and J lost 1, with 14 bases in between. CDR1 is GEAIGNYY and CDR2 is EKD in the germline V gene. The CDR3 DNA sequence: TGTGCCTGTGACACCGTGGGGGGCCGGGGCACCGATAAACTCATCTTT. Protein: CACDTVGGRGTDKLIF.

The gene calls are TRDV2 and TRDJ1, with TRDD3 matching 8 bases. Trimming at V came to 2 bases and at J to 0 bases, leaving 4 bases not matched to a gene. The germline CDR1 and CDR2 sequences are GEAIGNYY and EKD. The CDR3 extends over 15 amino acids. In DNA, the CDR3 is TGTGCCTGTGACAGTATGGGGGATTACACCGATAAACTCATCTTT. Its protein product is CACDSMGDYTDKLIF.

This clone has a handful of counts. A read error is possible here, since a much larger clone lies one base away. The CDR3 DNA follows: TGTGCCTGTGACACCGTAAGTCCTACGATGAGTGGGGGGGATGACCAGTACACCGATAAACTCATCTTT. It encodes CACDTVSPTMSGGDDQYTDKLIF. The gene calls are TRDV2 and TRDJ1; maybe TRDD3 (7 bases). V lost 0 bases and J lost 0, with 34 bases in between. The V gene's germline CDR1 is GEAIGNYY and CDR2 EKD. CDR3 size: 23 residues.

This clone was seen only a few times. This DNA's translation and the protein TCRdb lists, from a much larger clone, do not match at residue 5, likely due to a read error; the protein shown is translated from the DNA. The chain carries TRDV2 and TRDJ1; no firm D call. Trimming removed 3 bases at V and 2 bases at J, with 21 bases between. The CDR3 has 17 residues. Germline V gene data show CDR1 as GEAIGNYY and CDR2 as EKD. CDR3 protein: CACDLMSGQPGTDKLIF. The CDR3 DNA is TGTGCCTGTGACCTGATGAGTGGGCAACCGGGAACCGATAAACTCATCTTT.

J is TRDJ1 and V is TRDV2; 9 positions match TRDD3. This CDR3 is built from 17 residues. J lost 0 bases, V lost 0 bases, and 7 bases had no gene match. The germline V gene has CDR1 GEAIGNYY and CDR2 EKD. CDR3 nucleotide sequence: TGTGCCTGTGACACCATCAGTACTGGGGGACACACCGATAAACTCATCTTT. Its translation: CACDTISTGGHTDKLIF.

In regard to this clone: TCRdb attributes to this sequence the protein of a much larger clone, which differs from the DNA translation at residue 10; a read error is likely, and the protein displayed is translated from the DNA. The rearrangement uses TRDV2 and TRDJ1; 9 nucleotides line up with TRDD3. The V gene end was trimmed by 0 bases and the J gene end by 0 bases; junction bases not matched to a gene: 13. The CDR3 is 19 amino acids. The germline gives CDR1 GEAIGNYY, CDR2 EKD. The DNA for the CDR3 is TGTGCCTGTGACACCTTAAACTGGGGGACACGCCCCAACACCGATAAACTCATCTTT. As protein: CACDTLNWGTRPNTDKLIF.